This TCR beta chain was recorded in a study of T cells in Graves' hyperthyroidism and ophthalmopathy. Germline lookup yields CDR1 SGHTA and CDR2 FQGNSA. The CDR3 has 15 residues. Trimming cost V 5 bases and J 1 base; bases outside gene matches: 4. Out of 8.5 to 10 ml of fresh peripheral blood came the PBMCs. In the case of this clonotype: What it binds is not known.

Whole-study results and caveats: Appearing also in blood were most of the thyroid clonotypes expanded above 0.001.

RNA transcripts were the template for amplifying TCR beta CDR3 regions. The TCR CDR3 was amplified in a first-round RT-PCR using the HTBI primer set. TCRdb called the multiplex PCR reads again in MiXCR, with one record for every CDR3 protein. Of 410,000 or so distinct CDR3 sequences in the sample, roughly 14% were seen once. The receptor comes from a man in his late teens or twenties with Graves' ophthalmopathy. Material for sequencing was blood. This chain uses TRBV7-2 with TRBJ2-3; 9 bases align to TRBD2. The CDR3 protein is CASSNPSGGTDTQYF. The DNA of the CDR3 is TGTGCCAGCAGCAACCCTAGCGGGGGCACAGATACGCAGTATTTT.